This T cell receptor (beta chain) was profiled in a study of chemoradiotherapy in HPV16-positive cancers (dated by TCRdb to 2022 to 2024). About the full investigation: Candidate HPV-specific T-cell clones and common TCR motifs were defined by functional T-cell assays performed on cells from a couple of HPV16-positive patients. The study set out to ask whether T-cell immunity against the HPV oncoproteins E6 and E7 changes over the course of chemoradiotherapy and whether that immunity affects survival. The candidate HPV-specific TCRs and motifs were then tracked in TCR repertoires from some 86 patients with HPV-related cancers.

Library preparation employed the immunoSEQ multiplex PCR assay. TCRdb's version of the immuneACCESS table is confined to in-frame rearrangements and falls short of the full clone set. An unresolved V gene accounts for under half of the shortfall where checked; the remainder is of unknown origin. The sample includes tens of thousands of clones, with more than 90% observed a single time. Of the sample, about 3.5% falls within the top ten clones. Repertoires were sampled repeatedly over the course of chemoradiotherapy, so clonal expansion could be followed in the tumor microenvironment. Note on this clone: What this receptor recognizes is not known. It has no much larger one-base neighbor in the sample; base qualities were not kept.

Overall study outcomes, separate from this receptor: The survival association was reported for HPV16-positive patients, and the functional definition of HPV-specific T cells was derived from only a couple of HPV16-positive patients. In HPV16-positive patients, expansion of HPV-responsive T cells during chemoradiotherapy was found to be associated with improved recurrence-free survival. Expansion of candidate HPV-specific clones and E7-related TCR motifs was observed in the tumor microenvironment during treatment, whereas no such expansion was observed for non-HPV-specific T cells.

The sample here was blood, taken from a patient who underwent chemoradiotherapy. This sequence was found in a human donor with HPV-associated anogenital cancer.

The nucleotide sequence reads TGTGCCAGCAGCAAGGGACTAGCGGCGGACTACGAGCAGTACTTC. It specifies CASSKGLAADYEQYF. The chain was built from TRBV7-6 and TRBJ2-7; 11 central nucleotides agree with TRBD2. Here V drops 5 bases and J drops 3 bases, and the junction holds 6 bases not matched to any gene. Inclusive of the bounding cysteine and phenylalanine, the CDR3 is 15 residues long. Just CDR3 DNA is preserved here, 45 bases in frame from base 1. From a lookup of the germline V gene, CDR1 and CDR2 are SGHVS and FNYEAQ.